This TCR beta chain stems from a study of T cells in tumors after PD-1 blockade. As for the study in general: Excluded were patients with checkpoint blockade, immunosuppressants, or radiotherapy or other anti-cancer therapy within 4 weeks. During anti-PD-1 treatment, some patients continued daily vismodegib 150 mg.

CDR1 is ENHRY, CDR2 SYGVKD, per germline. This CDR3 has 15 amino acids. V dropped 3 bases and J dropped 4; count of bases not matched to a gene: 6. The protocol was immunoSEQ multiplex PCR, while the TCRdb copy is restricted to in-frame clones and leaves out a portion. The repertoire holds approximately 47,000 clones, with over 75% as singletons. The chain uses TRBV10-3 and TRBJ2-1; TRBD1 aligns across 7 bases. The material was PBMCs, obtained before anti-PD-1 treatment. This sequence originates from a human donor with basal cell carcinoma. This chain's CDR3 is CAISDPGQSYNEQFF. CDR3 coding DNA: TGTGCCATCAGTGATCCGGGACAGAGTTACAATGAGCAGTTCTTC.